A single sample gave rise to the 2 T cell receptor beta chains below, sequenced in a study of siplizumab effects on memory and regulatory T cells (dated by TCRdb to between 2017 and 2020). Library preparation was by the immunoSEQ multiplex PCR assay. This immuneACCESS table, as held by TCRdb, lists in-frame sequences with V and J called but not all clones. Of the missing ones, under half trace to an unresolved V gene in checked studies; the others have no known cause. The sample table lists under 150,000 clones, about 94% of them with a count of one. The ten most abundant clones make up roughly 1.8% of the sample. Sequenced input: non-Treg CD4+ T cells sorted from blood. This specimen's cell subset or site label, per the study, means: FACS-sorted unstimulated CD4+ non-regulatory T cells. These receptors came from a human donor in good health.

This chain joins TRBV2 and TRBJ2-5, with 7 bases lining up with TRBD1. V was clipped by 7 bases and J by 5 bases; unmatched bases: 13. CDR3 size: 15 residues. Per the germline V gene, CDR1 is SNHLY and CDR2 is FYNNEI. The CDR3 loop is CASIRTGASGETQYF. The CDR3 DNA reads as TGTGCCAGCATTAGGACAGGAGCGTCCGGGGAGACCCAGTACTTC.

The rearrangement uses TRBV5-1 and TRBJ2-2; 7 positions match TRBD1. The CDR3 has 14 residues. Germline loops: CDR1 SGHRS, CDR2 YFSETQ. V shed 5 bases and J 4 bases; nucleotides not matched to a gene: 5. The CDR3 protein is CASRVGGGTGELFF. The CDR3 coding sequence is TGCGCCAGCAGGGTAGGGGGCGGCACCGGGGAGCTGTTTTTT.